Listed here are 25 T cell receptor beta chains from one sample, sequenced in a study of T cell responses to AZD1222 COVID-19 vaccine. Generated by immunoSEQ multiplex PCR, the TCRdb table keeps only in-frame clones and is missing some. The data show 120,000 to 150,000 clones, with 75% to 90% seen just once and 1.6% held by the top ten. The specimen was peripheral blood, collected 28 days after the second AZD1222 dose. Receptors originate from an adult who received the AZD1222 COVID-19 vaccine.

This chain joins TRBV28 and TRBJ2-5, with D perhaps matching TRBD2 (6 bases). The germline gives CDR1 MDHEN, CDR2 SYDVKM. The CDR3 runs 14 residues. Trimming removed 3 bases at V and 1 base at J, with 9 bases between. CDR3 sequence: CASSLGGIQETQYF. DNA of the CDR3: TGTGCCAGCAGTTTGGGAGGTATCCAAGAGACCCAGTACTTC.

The chain couples TRBV7-8 to TRBJ2-7, with unresolved D. The V gene's germline CDR1 is SGHVS and CDR2 FQNEAQ. Deletions cut 5 bases from V and 6 bases from J, with 14 bases between. The CDR3 covers 13 residues. CDR3 protein: CASSHSSAPEQYV. CDR3 nucleotide sequence: TGTGCCAGCAGCCATAGCAGTGCACCCGAGCAGTACGTC.

V and J are TRBV7-6 and TRBJ2-7, with 7 bases aligning to TRBD1. Germline values: CDR1 SGHVS, CDR2 FNYEAQ. V gave up 11 bases and J gave up 4 bases; unmatched junction bases: 11. The CDR3 length is 13 residues. The CDR3 region is CASQEGAVYEQYF. Here the CDR3 DNA reads TGTGCCTCCCAAGAGGGGGCGGTGTACGAGCAGTACTTC.

The count of this clone is one. CDR3 sequence reads: CASSLTLPAETQYF. CDR3 sequence (DNA): TGCGCCAGCAGCTTGACTCTACCAGCGGAGACCCAGTACTTC. V is TRBV5-1 and J is TRBJ2-5; D remains unclear. The CDR3 sequence is 14 residues long. V dropped 1 base and J dropped 5 bases, with 12 bases sitting between them. Germline loops: CDR1 SGHRS, CDR2 YFSETQ.

J is TRBJ1-2 and V is TRBV19, with 8 bases that match TRBD1. This CDR3 contains 14 residues. Germline trimming cut 2 bases from V and 5 bases from J; bases unmatched to any gene: 4. Germline V CDR1 and CDR2: LNHDA, SQIVND (reference sequence). The CDR3, as DNA: TGTGCCAGTAGTATACAGGGGGCGCGGTATGGCTACACCTTC. Its protein is CASSIQGARYGYTF.

The rearrangement links TRBV6-5 to TRBJ1-1; perhaps TRBD1 as D (5 bases). V lost 6 bases, J lost 6 bases, and 14 bases lay in between. The CDR3 is made up of 13 amino acids. Germline V gene sequence: CDR1 MNHEY, CDR2 SVGAGI. The chain's CDR3 is CASSNRGISEAFF. CDR3 DNA: TGTGCCAGCAGCAACCGGGGGATCTCTGAAGCTTTCTTT.

The V call is TRBV11-2, the J call TRBJ1-1; D ambiguous. The V gene lost 4 bases and the J gene lost 1 base, with 7 bases spanning the gap. This CDR3 spans 13 amino acids. The germline CDR1 and CDR2 sequences are SGHAT and FQNNGV. CDR3 protein: CASSSDQNTEAFF. The CDR3 region has the DNA TGTGCCAGCAGCTCGGACCAGAACACTGAAGCTTTCTTT.

The chain employs TRBV5-1 and TRBJ1-4; TRBD1 agrees at 8 bases. The CDR3 runs 15 residues. Germline V gene data show CDR1 as SGHRS and CDR2 as YFSETQ. V lost 4 bases and J lost 6; bases outside the gene matches: 8. For the CDR3, the DNA is TGCGCCAGCAGCCCGGACAGGGTTTCCGATGAAAAACTGTTTTTT. This sequence encodes CASSPDRVSDEKLFF.

The rearrangement joins TRBV13 to TRBJ2-3; 9 nucleotides align to TRBD1. Germline V lookup: CDR1 PRHDT, CDR2 FYEKMQ (reference sequence). Trimming cost V 6 bases and J 3 bases; bases outside gene matches: 7. This CDR3 is 15 amino acids long. The CDR3 loop reads CASSSPGQGTDTQYF. CDR3 DNA: TGTGCCAGCAGTTCGCCGGGACAGGGAACAGATACGCAGTATTTT.

This clone was picked up one time. The chain is built from TRBV18 and TRBJ2-5, with a tentative D call TRBD2 (6 bases). Germline CDR1 is KGHSH and CDR2 is LQKENI. The ends were cut back, 0 bases at V and 0 bases at J, with 14 bases in the middle. This CDR3 has 17 amino acids. The CDR3: CASSPPGGVGYQETQYF. In DNA, the CDR3 is TGTGCCAGCTCACCACCTGGAGGGGTGGGGTACCAAGAGACCCAGTACTTC.

The chain links TRBV11-1 to TRBJ2-1; D ambiguous. The germline gives CDR1 SGHAT, CDR2 FQDESV (reference sequence). CDR3 length equals 15 residues. The V end was cut by 3 bases, the J end by 6 bases, with 15 bases between. CDR3 nucleotide sequence: TGTGCCAGCAGCTTCCGGGCCCTAACCCGCAATGAGCAGTTCTTC. This gives the protein CASSFRALTRNEQFF. The complete variable domain, with remaining parts taken from reference TRBV11-1 and TRBJ2-1, reads EAEVAQSPRYKITEKSQAVAFWCDPISGHATLYWYRQILGQGPELLVQFQDESVVDDSQLPKDRFSAERLKGVDSTLKIQPAELGDSAMYLCASSFRALTRNEQFFGPGTRLTVL.

This chain joins TRBV6-5 and TRBJ1-1; D is unresolved. Germline loops: CDR1 MNHEY, CDR2 SVGAGI. V was pared by 5 bases and J by 6 bases, with 10 bases between. The CDR3 covers 12 residues. CDR3: CASSPARAEAFF. The CDR3 nucleotides read TGTGCCAGCAGTCCAGCCCGGGCTGAAGCTTTCTTT.

This chain uses TRBV6-2 or TRBV6-3 with TRBJ1-1, with D possibly being TRBD1 (5 bases). V shed 6 bases and J shed 1 base, with 9 bases lying between them. The CDR3 runs 13 residues. The germline CDR1 and CDR2 sequences are MNHEY and SVGEGT. The CDR3 DNA is TGTGCCAGCAGCTCAGGGTCGAACACTGAAGCTTTCTTT. Translated: CASSSGSNTEAFF.

The chain joins TRBV5-6 to TRBJ1-5; 7 bases match TRBD1. Unmatched junction bases numbered 3, after V lost 1 base and J lost 2 bases. The CDR3 contains 15 residues. Per the germline V gene, CDR1 is SGHDT and CDR2 is YYEEEE. The CDR3: CASSLRGTGNQPQHF. Written as DNA, the CDR3 is TGTGCCAGCAGCTTGCGCGGGACAGGCAATCAGCCCCAGCATTTT.

This clone was detected once. The V gene is TRBV18, the J gene TRBJ1-2; D remains unclear. V lost 1 base, J lost 2 bases, and 8 bases lay in between. Per germline, CDR1 KGHSH and CDR2 LQKENI. The CDR3 runs to 14 residues. In DNA, the CDR3 is TGTGCCAGCTCACCACAGGGAACCAACTATGGCTACACCTTC. It specifies CASSPQGTNYGYTF.

The chain joins TRBV18 to TRBJ2-1; the match to TRBD2 covers 9 bases. The germline gives CDR1 KGHSH, CDR2 LQKENI. The V segment lost 5 bases and the J segment 8 bases; nucleotides outside the gene matches: 7. This CDR3 region has 14 residues. The CDR3 bases are TGTGCCAGCTCATCCGGGACTAGCTCGTATGAGCAGTTCTTC. Protein product: CASSSGTSSYEQFF. Full variable domain (rest looked up from reference TRBV18 and TRBJ2-1): NAGVMQNPRHLVRRRGQEARLRCSPMKGHSHVYWYRQLPEEGLKFMVYLQKENIIDESGMPKERFSAEFPKEGPSILRIQQVVRGDSAAYFCASSSGTSSYEQFFGPGTRLTVL.

The chain employs TRBV19 and TRBJ2-7; TRBD2 matches 14 bases. CDR1 is LNHDA, CDR2 SQIVND, per germline (reference sequence). This CDR3 comprises 16 residues. The J segment lost 7 bases and the V segment lost 2 bases, leaving 7 bases of the junction unmatched. In DNA, the CDR3 is TGTGCCAGTAGTATACGAGGGACTAGCGGGAGACTTGAGCAGTACTTC. It yields the protein CASSIRGTSGRLEQYF. The variable domain in full, with the rest retrieved from reference TRBV19 and TRBJ2-7, is DGGITQSPKYLFRKEGQNVTLSCEQNLNHDAMYWYRQDPGQGLRLIYYSQIVNDFQKGDIAEGYSVSREKKESFPLTVTSAQKNPTAFYLCASSIRGTSGRLEQYFGPGTRLTVT.

DNA for the CDR3: TGTGCCAGCAGCCGGACAGGGGGAAATACGCAGTATTTT. As protein: CASSRTGGNTQYF. The rearrangement links TRBV12-3 or TRBV12-4 to TRBJ2-3, with 10 bases matching TRBD1. The V gene end was trimmed by 6 bases and the J gene end by 7 bases; junction bases not matched to a gene: 4. CDR3 length equals 13 residues.

This clone was picked up a small number of times. The CDR3 DNA sequence: TGTGCCAGCAGCTTGCTCGGGACGGGAAGGAACACTGAAGCTTTCTTT. This gives the protein CASSLLGTGRNTEAFF. V gene TRBV5-5 combines with J gene TRBJ1-1, with a weak D call TRBD1 (5 bases). Germline V gives CDR1 SGHKS, CDR2 YYEKEE (reference sequence). V lost 1 base and J lost 1, with 14 bases in between. This CDR3 has 16 amino acids.

This chain joins TRBV30 and TRBJ1-6, with D perhaps matching TRBD1 (5 bases). CDR1 GTSNPN and CDR2 SVGIG come from the germline V gene (reference sequence). The V end was cut by 0 bases, the J end by 10 bases, with 10 bases between. The CDR3 contains 13 residues. The CDR3: CAWSVTVSSPLHF. In DNA, the CDR3 is TGTGCCTGGAGTGTGACAGTCAGCTCACCCCTCCACTTT.

With regard to this clone: Germline is not matched at one junction end, which may reflect a read error. This chain joins TRBV7-8 and TRBJ2-1, with TRBD2 identical over 10 bases. Germline lookup yields CDR1 SGHVS and CDR2 FQNEAQ. There are 15 residues in the CDR3. The CDR3 DNA follows: TGTGCCAGCAGCCTAGCGGGAGCTACCTACAATGAGCAGTTCTTC. Its translation is CASSLAGATYNEQFF.

V usage is TRBV11-2 and J usage is TRBJ2-1; D call uncertain. Per the germline V gene, CDR1 is SGHAT and CDR2 is FQNNGV. V was trimmed by 5 bases and J by 1 base, leaving 15 bases between them. The CDR3 covers 16 residues. Here the CDR3 reads CASSPTDPVSYNEQFF. For the CDR3, the DNA is TGTGCCAGCAGCCCAACGGACCCCGTTTCCTACAATGAGCAGTTCTTC.

CDR3 DNA: TGTGCCAGCAGCTTGTTGGCGGCGGAGCGACAGTACGTC. Translating it yields CASSLLAAERQYV. The V call is TRBV5-8, the J call TRBJ2-7; no clear D gene. The CDR3 has 13 residues. Germline assignment: CDR1 SGHTS and CDR2 YDEGEE. The ends were cut back, 1 base at V and 10 bases at J, with 15 bases in the middle.

CDR3 in DNA: TGTGCCAGCTCACCACCCGACAGCAACTATGGCTACACCTTC. Its translation: CASSPPDSNYGYTF. The J gene is TRBJ1-2, the V gene TRBV18, with a weak D call TRBD1 (5 bases). V was cut by 0 bases and J by 2 bases, with 7 bases left in between. This CDR3 is 14 amino acids long. Germline V gives CDR1 KGHSH, CDR2 LQKENI. The full variable domain, with the rest looked up from reference TRBV18 and TRBJ1-2, is NAGVMQNPRHLVRRRGQEARLRCSPMKGHSHVYWYRQLPEEGLKFMVYLQKENIIDESGMPKERFSAEFPKEGPSILRIQQVVRGDSAAYFCASSPPDSNYGYTFGSGTRLTVV.

The chain joins TRBV19 to TRBJ2-7; the D gene is possibly TRBD1 (6 bases). The CDR3 totals 18 residues. Trimming took 5 bases from V and 0 from J, leaving 23 bases between them. CDR1 and CDR2 from the germline V gene are LNHDA and SQIVND (reference sequence). The CDR3 DNA reads as TGTGCCAGTAGTCTCGAACTTGGGGGCGGAGCCAGCTCCTACGAGCAGTACTTC. Encoded protein: CASSLELGGGASSYEQYF.